This T cell receptor (beta chain) was documented in a study of blood T cell repertoires in COVID-19. The V segment lost 5 bases and the J segment 4 bases; nucleotides outside the gene matches: 5. This CDR3 has 14 amino acids. Germline CDR1 is MNHEY and CDR2 is SVGAGI. Assay: immunoSEQ multiplex PCR; the TCRdb copy retains only in-frame clones and omits some. The sample has around 68,000 clones, roughly 82% seen once. This chain connects TRBV6-5 to TRBJ1-2; TRBD1 aligns across 9 bases. The sequenced sample consisted of peripheral blood. This clonotype was sampled from an older man with active COVID-19. The CDR3 loop is CASSRDRESYGYTF. The DNA for the CDR3 is TGTGCCAGCAGTAGGGACAGGGAAAGCTATGGCTACACCTTC.